This T cell receptor (beta chain) was documented in a study of T-cell reconstitution after alpha-beta-depleted transplantation in children. General study points: Several hundred graft clones that had expanded were reportedly the source of alpha-beta T cells about two months after transplant. One year post-transplant, T-cell counts and diversity were largely derived from T cells produced anew. Several patients had high TCRbeta diversity at day 60; it came from surviving recipient T cells and thymic progenitors.

For TCRbeta, the library was prepared with unique molecular identifiers. From the PCR reads, TCRdb called clonotypes with MiXCR, one entry per CDR3 protein. There are around 490,000 distinct CDR3 sequences in the sample; about 10% occur only once, and 14% lies in the top ten. This CDR3 comprises 15 residues. V dropped 8 bases and J dropped 2 bases, with 17 bases sitting between them. Germline CDR1 and CDR2: MDHEN and SYDVKM. This clonotype has just a few counts. Its antigen is as yet unknown. The sample was PBMCs, mostly from graft donor cells, taken 180 days after TCRalphabeta/CD19-depleted stem cell transplant. This chain uses TRBV28 with TRBJ2-3; possibly TRBD1 for D (6 bases). The receptor was isolated from a female patient aged 2-15 years who had a stem cell transplant for aplastic anemia, so the T cells may come from the graft donor. This chain's CDR3 is CASSLQDSNTDTQYF. The CDR3, as DNA: TGTGCCAGCTCCCTACAGGACAGTAACACAGATACGCAGTATTTT.